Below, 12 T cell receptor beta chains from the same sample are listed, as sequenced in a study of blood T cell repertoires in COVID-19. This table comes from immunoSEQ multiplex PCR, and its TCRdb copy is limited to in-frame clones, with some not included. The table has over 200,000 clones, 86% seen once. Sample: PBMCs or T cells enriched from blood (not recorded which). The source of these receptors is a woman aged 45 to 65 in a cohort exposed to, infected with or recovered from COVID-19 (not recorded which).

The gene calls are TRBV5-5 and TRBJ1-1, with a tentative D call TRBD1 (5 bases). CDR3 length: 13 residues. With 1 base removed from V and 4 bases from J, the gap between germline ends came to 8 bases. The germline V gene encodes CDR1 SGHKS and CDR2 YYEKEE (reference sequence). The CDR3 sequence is CASSLQGGTEAFF. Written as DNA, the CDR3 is TGTGCCAGCAGCTTGCAGGGAGGCACTGAAGCTTTCTTT.

The CDR3 DNA reads TGTGCCAGCAGTTACTCAGCGAAACCCCTGAACACCGGGGAGCTGTTTTTT. Its translation: CASSYSAKPLNTGELFF. The J gene is TRBJ2-2, the V gene TRBV6-2 or TRBV6-3; D is unresolved. This CDR3 has 17 amino acids. V was shortened by 0 bases and J by 1 base, with 12 bases between the two germline ends. The germline CDR1 and CDR2 sequences are MNHEY and SVGEGT.

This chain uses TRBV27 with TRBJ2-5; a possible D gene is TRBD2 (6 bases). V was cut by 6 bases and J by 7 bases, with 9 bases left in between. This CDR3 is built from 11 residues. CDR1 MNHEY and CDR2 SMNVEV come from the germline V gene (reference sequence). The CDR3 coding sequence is TGTGCCAGCAGGTTCGGGGGGACCCAGTACTTC. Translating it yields CASRFGGTQYF.

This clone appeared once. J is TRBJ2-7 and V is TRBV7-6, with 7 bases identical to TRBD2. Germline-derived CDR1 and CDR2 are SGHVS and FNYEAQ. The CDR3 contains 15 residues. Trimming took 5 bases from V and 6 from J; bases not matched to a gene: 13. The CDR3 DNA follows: TGTGCCAGCAGCCGTCTCGCGGGGGAGACTGGCGAGCAGTACTTC. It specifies CASSRLAGETGEQYF.

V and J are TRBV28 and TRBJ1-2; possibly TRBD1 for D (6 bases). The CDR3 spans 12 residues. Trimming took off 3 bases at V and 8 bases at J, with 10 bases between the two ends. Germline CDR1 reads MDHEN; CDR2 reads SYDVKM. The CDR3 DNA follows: TGTGCCAGCAGTTTGTCAGGGGAAGGCTACACCTTC. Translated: CASSLSGEGYTF.

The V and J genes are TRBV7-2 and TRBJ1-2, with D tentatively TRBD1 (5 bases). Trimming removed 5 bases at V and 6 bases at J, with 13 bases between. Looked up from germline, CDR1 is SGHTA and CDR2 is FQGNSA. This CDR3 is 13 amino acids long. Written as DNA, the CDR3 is TGTGCCAGCAGCCCTAGGGGTAGGGATGGCTACACCTTC. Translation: CASSPRGRDGYTF. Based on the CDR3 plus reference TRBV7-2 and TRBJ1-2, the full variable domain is GAGVSQSPSNKVTEKGKDVELRCDPISGHTALYWYRQSLGQGLEFLIYFQGNSAPDKSGLPSDRFSAERTGGSVSTLTIQRTQQEDSAVYLCASSPRGRDGYTFGSGTRLTVV.

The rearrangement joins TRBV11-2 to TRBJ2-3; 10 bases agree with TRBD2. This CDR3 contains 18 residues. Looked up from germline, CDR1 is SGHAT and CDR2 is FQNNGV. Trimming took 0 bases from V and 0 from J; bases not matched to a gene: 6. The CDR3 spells CASSLDGLAGASTDTQYF. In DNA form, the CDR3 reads TGTGCCAGCAGCTTAGACGGCCTAGCGGGGGCTAGCACAGATACGCAGTATTTT.

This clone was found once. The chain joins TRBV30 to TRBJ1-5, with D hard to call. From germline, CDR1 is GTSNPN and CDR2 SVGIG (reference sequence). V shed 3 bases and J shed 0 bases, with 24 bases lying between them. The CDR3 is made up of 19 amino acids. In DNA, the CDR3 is TGTGCCTGGAGAGACGTTGCCCAGCCGTCACTATATAGCAATCAGCCCCAGCATTTT. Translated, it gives CAWRDVAQPSLYSNQPQHF.

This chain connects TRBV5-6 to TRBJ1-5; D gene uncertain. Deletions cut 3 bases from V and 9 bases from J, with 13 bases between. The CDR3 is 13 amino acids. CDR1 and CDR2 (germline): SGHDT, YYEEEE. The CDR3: CASSSRRVGPQHF. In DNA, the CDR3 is TGTGCCAGCAGCTCCCGGAGGGTGGGGCCCCAGCATTTT.

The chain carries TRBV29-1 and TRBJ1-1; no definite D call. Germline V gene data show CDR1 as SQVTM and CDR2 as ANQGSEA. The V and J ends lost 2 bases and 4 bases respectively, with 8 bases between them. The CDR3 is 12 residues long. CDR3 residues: CSVERTGTEAFF. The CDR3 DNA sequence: TGCAGCGTTGAACGTACCGGCACTGAAGCTTTCTTT.

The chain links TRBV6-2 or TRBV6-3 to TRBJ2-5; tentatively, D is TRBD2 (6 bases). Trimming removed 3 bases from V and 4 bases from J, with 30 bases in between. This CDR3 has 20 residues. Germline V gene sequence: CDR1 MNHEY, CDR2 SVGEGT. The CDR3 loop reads CASSYGLPRLGGVFGETQYF. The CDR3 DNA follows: TGTGCCAGCAGTTATGGCCTACCTCGTCTGGGCGGGGTATTCGGAGAGACCCAGTACTTC.

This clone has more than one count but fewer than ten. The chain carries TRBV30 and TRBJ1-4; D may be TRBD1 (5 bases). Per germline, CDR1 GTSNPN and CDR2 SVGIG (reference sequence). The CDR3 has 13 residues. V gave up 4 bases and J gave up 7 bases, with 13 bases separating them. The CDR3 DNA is TGTGCCTGGAACGTCAGGGCAGTTGAAAAACTGTTTTTT. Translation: CAWNVRAVEKLFF.